A selection of T cell receptor beta chains follows, all from one sample in a study of cytomegalovirus exposure and HLA in healthy donors. Method: immunoSEQ multiplex PCR; TCRdb's copy keeps in-frame clones and lacks some. In the table there are about 170,000 clones, about 76% of which are singletons. Sequenced material: PBMCs. The receptors stem from a woman aged 18 to 35 in good health and CMV-seropositive. CDR3s include the opening cysteine and the closing phenylalanine or tryptophan. D genes are given only for firm matches. A clone size is listed for some rows: how often the clone was seen (once, few, many), or a class if it is expanded.

.,TRBJ2-7,TRBV5-1,TRBD2,CASSLGVLAGASYEQYF,TGCGCCAGCAGCTTGGGAGTACTAGCGGGGGCGTCCTACGAGCAGTACTTC
.,TRBJ2-5,TRBV5-1,.,CASSSVGLTLQETQYF,TGCGCCAGCAGCTCCGTGGGGCTAACCCTTCAAGAGACCCAGTACTTC
.,TRBJ1-3,TRBV6-5,TRBD1,CASSRDSRNTIYF,TGTGCCAGCAGCCGGGACAGTCGAAACACCATATATTTT
.,TRBJ1-1,TRBV4-1,.,CASSETRPNTEAFF,TGCGCCAGCAGCGAGACAAGGCCGAACACTGAAGCTTTCTTT
.,TRBJ1-4,TRBV10-3,.,CAISESSRGSTNEKLFF,TGTGCCATCAGTGAGTCGAGTCGGGGATCAACTAATGAAAAACTGTTTTTT
.,TRBJ2-7,TRBV6-7,TRBD1,CASSYSRSGGYEQYF,TGTGCCAGCAGTTACTCAAGGTCAGGGGGCTACGAGCAGTACTTC
.,TRBJ1-6,TRBV5-6,.,CASSLWGRNSPLHF,TGTGCCAGCAGCTTGTGGGGCAGGAATTCACCCCTCCACTTT
once,TRBJ2-3,TRBV6-1,TRBD2,CASSPLAGGSDTQYF,TGTGCCAGCAGCCCCCTAGCGGGGGGATCAGATACGCAGTATTTT
.,TRBJ2-1,TRBV7-6,.,CASSSGGTVPQFF,TGTGCCAGCAGCTCTGGCGGTACGGTTCCCCAGTTCTTC
.,TRBJ2-7,TRBV6-1,.,CASTRTGEASNEQYF,TGTGCCTCTACCCGAACGGGGGAGGCCTCCAACGAGCAGTACTTC
.,TRBJ1-5,TRBV30,TRBD1,CAWGSPGDRGTRGGKPQHF,TGTGCCTGGGGGTCCCCCGGGGACAGGGGGACTCGAGGTGGTAAGCCCCAGCATTTT
.,TRBJ1-1,TRBV30,TRBD1,CAWSGDRENTEAFF,TGTGCCTGGAGTGGGGACAGGGAGAACACTGAAGCTTTCTTT
.,TRBJ1-6,TRBV7-2,.,CASSLGNPRAYNSPLHF,TGTGCCAGCAGCTTGGGTAATCCGAGGGCCTATAATTCACCCCTCCACTTT
.,TRBJ2-2,TRBV7-8,.,CASSLGSEGVGELFF,TGTGCCAGCAGTTTAGGGTCAGAGGGGGTCGGGGAGCTGTTTTTT
.,TRBJ2-7,TRBV11-1,TRBD2,CASSSAGGRGFGKQYF,TGTGCCAGCAGCTCCGCCGGCGGGCGGGGGTTTGGGAAGCAGTACTTC
.,TRBJ2-7,TRBV10-3,.,CAISVTGDRDEQYF,TGTGCCATCAGTGTAACAGGAGATAGGGACGAGCAGTACTTC